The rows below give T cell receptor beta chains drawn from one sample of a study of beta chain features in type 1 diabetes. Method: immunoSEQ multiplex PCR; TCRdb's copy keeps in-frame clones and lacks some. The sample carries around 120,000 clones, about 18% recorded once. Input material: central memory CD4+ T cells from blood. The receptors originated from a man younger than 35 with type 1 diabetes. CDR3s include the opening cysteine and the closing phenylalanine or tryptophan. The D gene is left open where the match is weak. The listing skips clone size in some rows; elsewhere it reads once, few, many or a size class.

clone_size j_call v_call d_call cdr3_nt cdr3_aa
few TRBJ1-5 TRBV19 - TGTGCCAGTAGGACCCAGGGCCTCAATCAGCCCCAGCATTTT CASRTQGLNQPQHF
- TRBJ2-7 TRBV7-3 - TGTGCCAGCAGCTTATTCGGCCCCCCCCAGGACTTC CASSLFGPPQDF
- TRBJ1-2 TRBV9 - TGTGCCAGCAGCGTAGGGTCAGGATCGTTGGGCGGCTACACCTTC CASSVGSGSLGGYTF
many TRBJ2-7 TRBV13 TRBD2 TGTGCCAGCAGCTTCCTGACCGGACTAGCGGGGGAGAACTACGAGCAGTACTTC CASSFLTGLAGENYEQYF
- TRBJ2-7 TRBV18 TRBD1 TGTGCCAGCTCACCCGGGACAGGGTCCTACGAGCAGTACTTC CASSPGTGSYEQYF
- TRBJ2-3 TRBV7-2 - TGTGCCAGCAGCTTAGCGGAGAGGACAGATACGCAGTATTTT CASSLAERTDTQYF
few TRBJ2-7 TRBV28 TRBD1 TGTGCCAGCAGCCAGACAGGGAACTACGAGCAGTACTTC CASSQTGNYEQYF
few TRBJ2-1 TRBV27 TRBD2 TGTGCCAGCAGTCCCCGGACTAGCGGGAGGGACCTCTCCTACAATGAGCAGTTCTTC CASSPRTSGRDLSYNEQFF
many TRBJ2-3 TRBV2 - TGTGCCAGCAGCTACAGAGATACGCAGTATTTT CASSYRDTQYF
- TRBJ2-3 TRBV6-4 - TGTGCCAGCAGTGATCGATACCGGGAAAGCACAGATACGCAGTATTTT CASSDRYRESTDTQYF
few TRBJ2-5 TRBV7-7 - TGTGCTAGCAGCTTAAACGCTGGGGTAATAGAGACCCAGTACTTC CASSLNAGVIETQYF
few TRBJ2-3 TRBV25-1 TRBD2 TGTGCCAGCCTAGCTAGCGGGGTTACAGATACGCAGTATTTT CASLASGVTDTQYF
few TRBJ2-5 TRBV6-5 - TGTGCCAGTGCTATCGCCAGGGGAGAGACCCAGTACTTC CASAIARGETQYF
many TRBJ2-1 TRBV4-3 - TGCGCCAGCAGCAGGGGGTCTAAGGATGAGCAGTTCTTC CASSRGSKDEQFF
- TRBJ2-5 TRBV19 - TGTGCCAGTAGTCGGGATCTCGAAGAGACCCAGTACTTC CASSRDLEETQYF
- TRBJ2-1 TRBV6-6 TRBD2 TGTGCCAGCAGTAAGAGCGGGAGGGCCCGGGAGCAGTTCTTC CASSKSGRAREQFF
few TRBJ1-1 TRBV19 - TGTGCCAGTAGTATCAAGGGCGTAAGCACTGAAGCTTTCTTT CASSIKGVSTEAFF
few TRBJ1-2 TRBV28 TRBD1 TGTGCCGGACGGGACAGGGGGAACTATGGCTACACCTTC CAGRDRGNYGYTF
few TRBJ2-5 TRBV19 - TGTGCCAGTAGCCCGAGTCCAGGGGTAGAGACCCAGTACTTC CASSPSPGVETQYF
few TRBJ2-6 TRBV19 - TGTGCCAACCGACCTTTGAGCTCTGGGGCCAACGTCCTGACTTTC CANRPLSSGANVLTF
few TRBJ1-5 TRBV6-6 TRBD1 TGTGCCAGCAGCCCTTGGACAGGGCCTCAGCCCCAGCATTTT CASSPWTGPQPQHF
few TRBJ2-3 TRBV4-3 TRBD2 TGCGCCAGCAGCCAAGATCCGTGGGTAGCGGGGCAGCAGTATTTT CASSQDPWVAGQQYF
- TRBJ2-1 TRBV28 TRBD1 TGTGCCAGCAGTTTCGGGACAGATTTAACCAATGAGCAGTTCTTC CASSFGTDLTNEQFF
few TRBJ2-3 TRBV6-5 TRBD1 TGTGCCAGCAGTCCCCGACAGGGAGCAGATACGCAGTATTTT CASSPRQGADTQYF
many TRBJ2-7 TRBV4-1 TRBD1 TGCGCCAGCAGCCAACAGGACAGGGTAGGCGAGCAGTACTTC CASSQQDRVGEQYF
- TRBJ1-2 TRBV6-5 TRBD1 TGTGCCAGCAGGACCGACAGGGACTATGGCTACACCTTC CASRTDRDYGYTF
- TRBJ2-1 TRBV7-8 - TGTGCCAGCAGCTTAGAACGAGTGACTAGGCCATCTCGGGGCTACAATGAGCAGTTCTTC CASSLERVTRPSRGYNEQFF
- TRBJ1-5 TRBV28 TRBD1 TGTGCCACCGACCTGGGGAAGGGGGCGATATATCAGCCCCAGCATTTT CATDLGKGAIYQPQHF
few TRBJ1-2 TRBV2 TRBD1 TGTGCCAGCAGTGCCACAGGGGATGGCTACACCTTC CASSATGDGYTF
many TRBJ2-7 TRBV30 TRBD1 TGTGCCTGGAGTGTACAGGGGGCGGAGGAGGGCGAGCAGTACTTC CAWSVQGAEEGEQYF
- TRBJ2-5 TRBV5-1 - TGCGCCAGCAGCTCCGGAGGGGTAGAGACCCAGTACTTC CASSSGGVETQYF
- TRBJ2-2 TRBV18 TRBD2 TGTGCCAGCTCACCGAGAATTGCGGGAGATGGGACCGGGGAGCTGTTTTTT CASSPRIAGDGTGELFF
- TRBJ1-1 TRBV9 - TGTGCCAGCAGCGTAACAGGAATGAACACTGAAGCTTTCTTT CASSVTGMNTEAFF
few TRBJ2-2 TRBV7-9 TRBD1 TGTGCCAGCAGCTCACAGGGGCCCGAGGAATCCGGGGAGCTGTTTTTT CASSSQGPEESGELFF
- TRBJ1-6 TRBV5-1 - TGCGCCAGCAGCTTGAAGGACAGCAGGGATTCACCCCTCCACTTT CASSLKDSRDSPLHF
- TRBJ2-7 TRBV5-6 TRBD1 TGTGCCAGCAGCTCAGGGACAGGGCCCAAACCCTACGAGCAGTACTTC CASSSGTGPKPYEQYF
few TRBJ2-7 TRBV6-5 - TGTGCCAGCAGTTACGGGCAGGCTTTATTCTACGAGCAGTACTTC CASSYGQALFYEQYF
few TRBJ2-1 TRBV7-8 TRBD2 TGTGCCAGCAGTCCTCCCCGGCTAGCGGGGGGCTCCTACAATGAGCAGTTCTTC CASSPPRLAGGSYNEQFF
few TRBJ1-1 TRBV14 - TGTGCCAGCAGCTTCCAAACAGGGTCCCGAACTGAAGCTTTCTTT CASSFQTGSRTEAFF
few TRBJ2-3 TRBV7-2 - TGTGCCAGCAGCTTAGACGGGGGAGATACGCAGTATTTT CASSLDGGDTQYF
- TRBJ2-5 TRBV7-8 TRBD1 TGTGCCAGCAGCTTAGGACAGGGTATTGGAGAGACCCAGTACTTC CASSLGQGIGETQYF
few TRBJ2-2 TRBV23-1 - TGCGCCAGCAGTCAAGGGGGTCCTACGAACACCGGGGAGCTGTTTTTT CASSQGGPTNTGELFF
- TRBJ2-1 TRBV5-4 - TGTGCCAGCAGCAAACAGGGAACCATCATCGCCAATGAGCAGTTCTTC CASSKQGTIIANEQFF
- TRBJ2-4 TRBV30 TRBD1 TGTGCCTGGAGCCCCTCAGGGGGCAAAAACATTCAGTACTTC CAWSPSGGKNIQYF
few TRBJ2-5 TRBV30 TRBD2 TGTGCCTGCTCCTGGTGGACTAGCGGGAGGGAAGAGACCCAGTACTTC CACSWWTSGREETQYF
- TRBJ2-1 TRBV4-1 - TGCGCCAGCAGCCATTCGTCCGGGGACACGGTAAGAGGAGAGCAGTTCTTC CASSHSSGDTVRGEQFF
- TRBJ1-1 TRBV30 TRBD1 TGTGCCTCCTTTAGGGACAGCGGATTTTATGAAGCTTTCTTT CASFRDSGFYEAFF
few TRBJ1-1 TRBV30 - TGTGCCTGGATTTCGACTGAAGCTTTCTTT CAWISTEAFF
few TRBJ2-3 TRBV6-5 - TGTGCCAGCAGTATGGGTCCCACGCAGTATTTT CASSMGPTQYF